A single sample is the source of the 10 T cell receptor beta chains below, sequenced in a study of shared clonotypes between healthy human individuals. This table comes from immunoSEQ multiplex PCR, and its TCRdb copy is limited to in-frame clones, with some not included. The sample yields roughly 2 million clones, around 95% seen once. Specimen: naive CD4+ T cells sorted from blood. Regarding subset: CD45RA+ positively selected. The receptors stem from a man between 18 and 35 years old in good health.

V and J are TRBV10-2 and TRBJ2-3; D may be TRBD2 (6 bases). The CDR3 is 13 residues long. The germline V and J ends were trimmed by 2 bases and 9 bases, with 12 bases remaining between them. Per germline, CDR1 WSHSY and CDR2 SAAADI. The DNA for the CDR3 is TGCGCCAGCAGTGAGAGTGGGAGGTACACGCAGTATTTT. Translation: CASSESGRYTQYF.

The chain has TRBV5-1 and TRBJ1-4; the D gene is possibly TRBD1 (5 bases). Germline V gene lookup returns CDR1 SGHRS and CDR2 YFSETQ. There are 15 residues in the CDR3. V lost 0 bases, J lost 3 bases, and 9 bases lay in between. In DNA form, the CDR3 reads TGCGCCAGCAGCTTGGTAGGGGCTGCTAATGAAAAACTGTTTTTT. It specifies CASSLVGAANEKLFF.

Comment on this clone: The same CDR3 arises from other DNA sequences in this sample as well. The chain uses TRBV28 and TRBJ2-3, with D perhaps TRBD2 (6 bases). With 6 bases removed from V and 1 base from J, the gap between germline ends came to 11 bases. Germline V gene sequence: CDR1 MDHEN, CDR2 SYDVKM. This CDR3 has 14 amino acids. This CDR3 is CASSPSGGTDTQYF. The CDR3 DNA reads TGTGCCAGCAGCCCCTCGGGGGGCACAGATACGCAGTATTTT.

Worth noting for this clone: The junction and the germline gene differ at one end; a read error may be behind it. CDR3 loop: CASSQSDGPYPNF. Here the CDR3 DNA reads TGTGCCAGCTCACAATCGGACGGACCCTACCCGAACTTC. The chain carries TRBV18 and TRBJ2-7, with D unclear. Germline CDR1 is KGHSH and CDR2 is LQKENI. The CDR3 runs to 13 residues.

DNA for the CDR3: TGTGCCAGCAGTCCCAGGAGCGATACGCAGTATTTT. It translates to CASSPRSDTQYF. The chain couples TRBV6-5 to TRBJ2-3; D remains ambiguous. Trimming removed 5 bases at V and 6 bases at J, with 9 bases between. CDR1 is MNHEY and CDR2 is SVGAGI in the germline V gene. CDR3 length equals 12 residues.

The chain is built from TRBV7-9 and TRBJ2-7; D is uncertain. The CDR3 sequence is 11 residues long. Germline CDR1 and CDR2: SEHNR and FQNEAQ (reference sequence). V lost 7 bases, J lost 6 bases, and 10 bases lay in between. CDR3 coding DNA: TGTGCCAGCACCGGCGACGGCGAGCAGTACTTC. Amino acid sequence: CASTGDGEQYF.

J is TRBJ2-3 and V is TRBV5-1; possible D gene TRBD2, 6 bases. This CDR3 has 13 amino acids. Germline V CDR1 and CDR2: SGHRS, YFSETQ. V was clipped by 7 bases and J by 10 bases, with 19 bases between them. CDR3 bases: TGCGCCAGCTCCCTCCCGGGACTCCCTTCGCAGTATTTT. This sequence encodes CASSLPGLPSQYF.

The CDR3: CASSSQGTEQYF. The DNA of the CDR3 is TGTGCCAGCAGTTCCCAGGGGACCGAGCAGTACTTC. The chain joins TRBV6-5 to TRBJ2-7; possible D gene TRBD1, 6 bases. The CDR3 is 12 residues long. The germline V and J ends were trimmed by 4 bases and 6 bases, with 10 bases remaining between them. In germline, CDR1 is MNHEY, CDR2 SVGAGI.

The gene calls are TRBV18 and TRBJ1-1, with 7 bases matching TRBD1. The CDR3 is made up of 12 amino acids. With V trimmed by 5 bases and J by 9 bases, 6 bases remained unmatched. The germline gives CDR1 KGHSH, CDR2 LQKENI. CDR3 sequence: CASSYDREKAFF. DNA for the CDR3: TGTGCCAGCTCATACGACAGGGAAAAAGCTTTCTTT.

The chain combines TRBV6-6 with TRBJ2-1, with D tentatively TRBD1 (5 bases). The CDR3 is 13 amino acids. Germline CDR1 and CDR2: MNHNY and SVGAGI (reference sequence). V was clipped by 6 bases and J by 8 bases, with 14 bases between them. The CDR3 coding sequence is TGTGCCAGCAGGGATCAGGGCAAGCATGAGCAGTTCTTC. Amino acids: CASRDQGKHEQFF.